These T cell receptor beta chains were read from a single sample in a study of blood T cell repertoires in COVID-19. This table comes from immunoSEQ multiplex PCR, and its TCRdb copy is limited to in-frame clones, with some not included. Altogether around 150,000 clones are present, about four fifths being singletons, with the ten largest covering more than 9.5%. The sample comprised peripheral blood. The receptors derive from a man between 60 and 70 years old with active or convalescent COVID-19. Each CDR3 is given with its conserved first and last residue. The D gene is left open where the match is weak.

length	J	D	V	CDR3
11	TRBJ1-1	.	TRBV20-1	CSASPIAEAFF
17	TRBJ1-4	.	TRBV9	CASSLGRGTATNEKLFF
13	TRBJ2-2	.	TRBV5-4	CASSLTETGELFF
13	TRBJ2-2	TRBD1	TRBV19	CATSDRATGELFF
12	TRBJ1-5	.	TRBV29-1	CSVGERLQPQHF
12	TRBJ2-7	.	TRBV28	CASSRQAYEQYF
15	TRBJ1-5	.	TRBV6-5	CASSPGQPSNQPQHF
16	TRBJ1-1	TRBD1	TRBV6-6	CASSFRRGLQDTEAFF
15	TRBJ2-3	.	TRBV15	CATSRERVRADTQYF
14	TRBJ1-1	.	TRBV6-5	CASSTGEGSTEAFF
15	TRBJ1-3	TRBD1	TRBV7-9	CATAPGQGFADTIYF
13	TRBJ1-5	TRBD1	TRBV2	CASSLTGDQPQHF
16	TRBJ2-5	.	TRBV7-6	CASSPSGRAGVGTQYF
13	TRBJ1-1	.	TRBV3-1/TRBV3-2	CASSQGAGTEAFF
15	TRBJ2-7	.	TRBV3-1/TRBV3-2	CASSQQGSLSYEQYF
15	TRBJ1-1	.	TRBV6-5	CASSYRRGRRGEAFF
15	TRBJ2-2	.	TRBV28	CASSLMNRNTGELFF
16	TRBJ2-7	TRBD1	TRBV7-2	CASSLAGTGFSYEQYF
15	TRBJ1-4	.	TRBV6-5	CASKQFRATNEKLFF
15	TRBJ1-5	.	TRBV10-3	CAISGQANSNQPQHF
12	TRBJ1-2	.	TRBV12-1	CASRPDRKGYTF
15	TRBJ2-3	TRBD2	TRBV15	CATRKAGASTDTQYF
15	TRBJ2-1	TRBD1	TRBV9	CASSVGTGGVNEQFF
17	TRBJ2-6	TRBD1	TRBV14	CASSRRQGAAGANVLTF
14	TRBJ2-2	.	TRBV5-5	CASNPGLASGELFF
13	TRBJ2-7	.	TRBV11-1	CASSPGLTYEQYF
17	TRBJ2-2	TRBD1	TRBV5-1	CASSSKRTGGNTGELFF
19	TRBJ1-2	.	TRBV2	CASSEASARGFSQFYGYTF
15	TRBJ2-3	TRBD2	TRBV27	CASSFTGGGFGTQYF
15	TRBJ2-1	TRBD2	TRBV6-2/TRBV6-3	CASRPLAGSYNEQFF
14	TRBJ1-4	.	TRBV18	CASSTQETNEKLFF
16	TRBJ1-3	.	TRBV6-1	CASSEAQGVSGNTIYF
14	TRBJ2-1	.	TRBV11-1	CASTRVGTHNEQFF
13	TRBJ1-2	.	TRBV3-1/TRBV3-2	CASSQDIGDGYTF
15	TRBJ2-1	TRBD2	TRBV5-4	CASSLAPSGSYEQFF
12	TRBJ1-2	.	TRBV25-1	CASSGQNYGYTF
13	TRBJ1-2	TRBD1	TRBV28	CASRIQGNYGYTF
15	TRBJ2-3	.	TRBV6-5	CASSYTAGRTDTQYF
14	TRBJ2-2	.	TRBV5-1	CASSLDGNTGELFF
12	TRBJ1-1	TRBD1	TRBV14	CASSGDRVRAFF
16	TRBJ2-5	TRBD1	TRBV18	CASSLGDRGRGETQYF
13	TRBJ2-3	TRBD2	TRBV19	CASLAGGTDTQYF
14	TRBJ2-2	.	TRBV21-1	CASSKARPCGELFF
13	TRBJ2-7	TRBD2	TRBV4-2	CASRLAGNYEQYF
17	TRBJ2-5	.	TRBV21-1	CASSKLGLAEYQETQYF
17	TRBJ2-5	TRBD2	TRBV5-1	CASSLGLAENIQETQYF
13	TRBJ1-6	.	TRBV9	CASGGVLSSPLHF
14	TRBJ2-7	.	TRBV6-5	CASSYSRSSYEQYF
14	TRBJ2-7	TRBD1	TRBV19	CASSPRPTGNEQYF
15	TRBJ2-3	TRBD2	TRBV5-1	CASNFGGGFTDTQYF